The T cell receptor (beta chain) under discussion was sequenced for a study of shared clonotypes between healthy human individuals. Into CD45RA+ naive and CD45RA-negative memory subsets, the CD4+ cells were split. Using immunoSEQ multiplex PCR, the repertoire was profiled, and TCRdb retains in-frame clones only, with some absent. Among some 1,600,000 clones listed, under 99% were seen once. The CDR3 sequence is 16 residues long. The junction had 7 bases not matched to a gene; V was cut back by 0 bases and J by 4 bases. From germline, CDR1 is SGHNT and CDR2 YYREEE (reference sequence). The rearrangement joins TRBV5-4 to TRBJ2-1, with 7 bases lining up with TRBD2. This TCR came from a man aged 25-45 years in good health. The sequencing sample was made of naive CD4+ T cells sorted from blood. Sample subset: CD45RA+ positively selected. In DNA, the CDR3 is TGTGCCAGCAGCTTGGCTGGGGCTAGCGGTTACAATGAGCAGTTCTTC. It is translated as CASSLAGASGYNEQFF.